The rows below give T cell receptor beta chains drawn from one sample of a study of cytomegalovirus exposure and HLA in healthy donors. Clones were sequenced by immunoSEQ multiplex PCR, and TCRdb holds only the in-frame ones, with some missing. The sample lists about 200,000 clones; approximately 78% were seen once. Sequencing was done on a sample of PBMCs. The receptors were sampled from a middle-aged woman in good health and CMV-seronegative. Each CDR3 is given with its conserved first and last residue. D genes are given only for firm matches. Part of the rows lack a size; the others show once, few, many or a class for expanded clones.

clone size	V gene	D gene	J gene	CDR3 DNA	CDR3 protein
.	TRBV27	.	TRBJ2-1	TGTGCCAGCAGCCGAACAGGTTCCTACGATGAGCAGTTCTTC	CASSRTGSYDEQFF
.	TRBV6-4	.	TRBJ2-5	TGTGCCAGCAGTGAGGCTGGGGACTCGCAGACCCAGTACTTC	CASSEAGDSQTQYF
few	TRBV30	TRBD1	TRBJ1-1	TGTGCCTGGAGTCCCGACAGGGGCTTTTATACTGAAGCTTTCTTT	CAWSPDRGFYTEAFF
.	TRBV5-6	.	TRBJ2-1	TGTGCCAGCGCCCGGTCTAGCAGCTACAATGAGCAGTTCTTC	CASARSSSYNEQFF
.	TRBV29-1	.	TRBJ1-2	TGCAGCGTTGACCACCTGGGGAGGAGAGACTATGGCTACACCTTC	CSVDHLGRRDYGYTF
.	TRBV5-1	TRBD1	TRBJ2-7	TGCGCCAGCAGCTCGGGACAGGGGGACGAGCAGTACTTC	CASSSGQGDEQYF
.	TRBV30	TRBD2	TRBJ2-1	TGTGCCTGGGGGTCGATAGCGGGAGCCCGCGGTGAGCAGTTCTTC	CAWGSIAGARGEQFF
.	TRBV27	TRBD1	TRBJ1-1	TGTGCCAGCAGTTTATTCGGGACAGGGCCGAACACTGAAGCTTTCTTT	CASSLFGTGPNTEAFF
.	TRBV9	TRBD2	TRBJ2-5	TGTGCCAGCAGCGACGCAGCGGGAGTAGGAGAGACCCAGTACTTC	CASSDAAGVGETQYF
few	TRBV7-6	.	TRBJ1-5	TGTGCCAGCAGCCGAGGGAGCAATCAGCCCCAGCATTTT	CASSRGSNQPQHF
.	TRBV7-3	TRBD2	TRBJ2-7	TGTGCCAGCAGCTTTGGCGGGAGCTCCTACGAGCAGTACTTC	CASSFGGSSYEQYF
.	TRBV18	.	TRBJ1-1	TGTGCCAGCTCACCCTTAGAGAACACTGAAGCTTTCTTT	CASSPLENTEAFF
once	TRBV7-9	TRBD1	TRBJ2-7	TGTGCCAGCAGCCCGCGCCGGGACAGGGAAACGCAGTACTTC	CASSPRRDRETQYF
.	TRBV9	.	TRBJ2-2	TGTGCCAGCAGCGTAGAATCAGGCGGGGAGCTGTTTTTT	CASSVESGGELFF
.	TRBV27	TRBD1	TRBJ2-7	TGTGCCAGCAGCCCTCCGGGACAGGGCTTCGAGCAGTACTTC	CASSPPGQGFEQYF
few	TRBV6-5	.	TRBJ2-5	TGTGCCAGCAGTTACTCGGGGGGTTACCAAGAGACCCAGTACTTC	CASSYSGGYQETQYF
few	TRBV5-4	.	TRBJ1-1	TGTGCCAGCAGCTCCCCCATAAAGGGGGCTGAAGCTTTCTTT	CASSSPIKGAEAFF
.	TRBV19	.	TRBJ1-3	TGTGCCAGTAGCCCTACACAGGGCTCTGGAAACACCATATATTTT	CASSPTQGSGNTIYF
.	TRBV7-9	.	TRBJ2-1	TGTGCCAGCAGCTCGGTTAAGGGAGGACTCTACAATGAGCAGTTCTTC	CASSSVKGGLYNEQFF